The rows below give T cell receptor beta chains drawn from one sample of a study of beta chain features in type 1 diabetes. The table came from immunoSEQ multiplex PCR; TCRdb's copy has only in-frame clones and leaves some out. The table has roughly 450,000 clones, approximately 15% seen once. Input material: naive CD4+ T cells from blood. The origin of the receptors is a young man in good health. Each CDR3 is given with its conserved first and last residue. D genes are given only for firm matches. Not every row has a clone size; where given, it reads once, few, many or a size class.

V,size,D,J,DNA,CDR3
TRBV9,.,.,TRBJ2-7,TGTGCCAGCAGCGTAACCCCCGGGACCAATTCAGACGAGCAGTACTTC,CASSVTPGTNSDEQYF
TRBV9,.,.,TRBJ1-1,TGTGCGGGCAATAAGGTAATGAACACTGAAGCTTTCTTT,CAGNKVMNTEAFF
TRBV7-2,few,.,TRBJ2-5,TGTGCCAGCAGCTCCACGGGACGGCCAGAGACCCAGTACTTC,CASSSTGRPETQYF
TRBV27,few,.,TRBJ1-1,TGTGCCAGCAGGCCAGGGGCAGCCCTTCTGGCAGCTTTCTTT,CASRPGAALLAAFF
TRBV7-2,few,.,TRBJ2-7,TGTGCCAGCAGCTTACTTGGGGGGTACGAGCAGTACTTC,CASSLLGGYEQYF
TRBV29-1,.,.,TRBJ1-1,TGCAGCGTTGTCGTGCGGGGTATGAACACTGAAGCTTTCTTT,CSVVVRGMNTEAFF
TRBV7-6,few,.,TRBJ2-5,TGTGCCAGCAGCTTAAATGGGGGGCCCCAAGAGACCCAGTACTTC,CASSLNGGPQETQYF
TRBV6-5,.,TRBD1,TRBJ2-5,TGTGCCAGCAGTTACAGCAGGGGGCCGGAGACCCAGTACTTC,CASSYSRGPETQYF
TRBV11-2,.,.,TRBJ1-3,TGTGCCAGCAGCTTAATGGGCAGTCTCGTCTCTGGAAACACCATATATTTT,CASSLMGSLVSGNTIYF
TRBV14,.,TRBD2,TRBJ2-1,TGTGCCAGCAGCCAAGATCGGTTTCGGCTAGCGGGAGTCAATGAGCAGTTCTTC,CASSQDRFRLAGVNEQFF
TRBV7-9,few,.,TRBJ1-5,TGTGCCAGCAGCTTAGCTGCGGGAACGAGAGGCAATCAGCCCCAGCATTTT,CASSLAAGTRGNQPQHF
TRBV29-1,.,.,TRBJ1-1,TGCAGCGTTGTGAGTGTTGGGATAGTCACTGAAGCTTTCTTT,CSVVSVGIVTEAFF
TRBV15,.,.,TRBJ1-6,TGTGCCACCAGCAGAACCTTGACAGGCGCGGATTCACCCCTCCACTTT,CATSRTLTGADSPLHF
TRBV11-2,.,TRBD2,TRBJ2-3,TGTGCCAGCAGCTTAGATACCGCGGGAGGTACAGATACGCAGTATTTT,CASSLDTAGGTDTQYF
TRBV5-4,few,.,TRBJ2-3,TGTGCCAGCAGCGTTGGACTTGCCACAGATACGCAGTATTTT,CASSVGLATDTQYF
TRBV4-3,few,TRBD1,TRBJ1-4,TGCGCCAGCAGCGACAGGGGAGCTAATGAAAAACTGTTTTTT,CASSDRGANEKLFF
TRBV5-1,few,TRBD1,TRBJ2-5,TGCGCCAGCAGTTCCGGGACAGGGCAAGAGACCCAGTACTTC,CASSSGTGQETQYF
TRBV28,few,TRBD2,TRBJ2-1,TGTGCCAGCAGTTTACGGACTAGCGGGAGGATATACAATGAGCAGTTCTTC,CASSLRTSGRIYNEQFF
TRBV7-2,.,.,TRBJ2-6,TGTGCCAGCAGCTTAGACGCAACTGGGGCCAACGTCCTGACTTTC,CASSLDATGANVLTF
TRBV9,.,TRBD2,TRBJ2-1,TGTGCCAGCAGCCCGGCTAGCGGGCGAAGCTCCTACAATGAGCAGTTCTTC,CASSPASGRSSYNEQFF
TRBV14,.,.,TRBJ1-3,TGTGCCAGCGCCCATCTGAGAAACACCATATATTTT,CASAHLRNTIYF
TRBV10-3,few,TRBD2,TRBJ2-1,TGTGCCATCATGGCCAGACTAGCGGGGGGTGTGGATGAGCAGTTCTTC,CAIMARLAGGVDEQFF
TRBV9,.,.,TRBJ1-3,TGTGCCAGCAGCGTAGCAGGGCCCGGAAACACCATATATTTT,CASSVAGPGNTIYF
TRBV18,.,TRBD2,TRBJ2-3,TGTGCCAGCTCACCGGCGAGCGGGAGGGCCAGAGATGGCACAGATACGCAGTATTTT,CASSPASGRARDGTDTQYF
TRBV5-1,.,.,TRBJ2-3,TGCGCCAGCAGCGTTACAATCGTAGGCGCAGATACGCAGTATTTT,CASSVTIVGADTQYF
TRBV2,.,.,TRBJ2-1,TGTGCCAGCAAGGACTTTTCCTACAATGAGCAGTTCTTC,CASKDFSYNEQFF
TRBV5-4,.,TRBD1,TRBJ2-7,TGTGCCAGCAGCTCCCGGGACAGGGTTCTCGAGCAGTACTTC,CASSSRDRVLEQYF
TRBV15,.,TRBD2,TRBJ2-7,TGTGCCACCAGCAGTCCGGGGAGGGTCGAGCAGTACTTC,CATSSPGRVEQYF
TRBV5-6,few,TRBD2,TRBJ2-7,TGTGCCAGCAGCTTGGTAGCGGGGGGGCCCGACGAGCAGTACTTC,CASSLVAGGPDEQYF
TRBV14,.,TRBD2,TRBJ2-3,TGTGCCAGCAGCCAAGATCGAGGGACTAGTCCGGAGGATACGCAGTATTTT,CASSQDRGTSPEDTQYF
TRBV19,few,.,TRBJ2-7,TGTGCCAGTAGTACCAGGTCCGGGGCCGCCTACGAGCAGTACTTC,CASSTRSGAAYEQYF
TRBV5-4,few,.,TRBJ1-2,TGTGCCAGCAGCTTGCGGGTTTCCTATGGCTACACCTTC,CASSLRVSYGYTF
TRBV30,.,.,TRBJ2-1,TGTGCCTGTGATAGGCAGGAGGGTTACAATGAGCAGTTCTTC,CACDRQEGYNEQFF
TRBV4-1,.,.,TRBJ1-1,TGCGCCAGCATGGGGATCATGAACACTGAAGCTTTCTTT,CASMGIMNTEAFF
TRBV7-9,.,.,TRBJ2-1,TGTGCCAGCAGCCAAATCATGATGTTCAGCAATGAGCAGTTCTTC,CASSQIMMFSNEQFF
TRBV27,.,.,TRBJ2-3,TGTGCCAGCAGTTTACTCCGATCAGGGGATACGCAGTATTTT,CASSLLRSGDTQYF
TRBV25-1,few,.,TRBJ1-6,TGTGCCAGCAGCCCGAAGGGCTCACCCCTCCACTTT,CASSPKGSPLHF
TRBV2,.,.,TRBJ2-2,TGTGCCAGCAGCGTCGACGGAGCGACAACCGGGGAGCTGTTTTTT,CASSVDGATTGELFF
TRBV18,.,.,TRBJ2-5,TGTGCCAGCTCACCGGTAAAAGAGACCCAGTACTTC,CASSPVKETQYF
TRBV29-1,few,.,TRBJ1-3,TGCAGCGTTGAAGTGCAGGGTTGGAGTCAGGACACCATATATTTT,CSVEVQGWSQDTIYF
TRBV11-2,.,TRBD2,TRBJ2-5,TGTGCCAGCAGCTTAACTAGCGGGGGGACTCAGACCCAGTACTTC,CASSLTSGGTQTQYF
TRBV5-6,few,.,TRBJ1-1,TGTGCCAGCAGCTTTGTTGCGGGGACGGGCACTGAAGCTTTCTTT,CASSFVAGTGTEAFF
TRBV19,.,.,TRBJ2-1,TGTGCCAGTAGTCCCCTAGGGGGAGTAGTTGGAAGTGAGCAGTTCTTC,CASSPLGGVVGSEQFF
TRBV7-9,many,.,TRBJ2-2,TGTGCCAGCAACAGCGGGCTTGCGAACACCGGGGAGCTGTTTTTT,CASNSGLANTGELFF
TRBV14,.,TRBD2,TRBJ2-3,TGTGCCAGCAGCCAGCCTAGCGGGGGATCGGCCACAGATACGCAGTATTTT,CASSQPSGGSATDTQYF
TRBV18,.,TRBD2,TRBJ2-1,TGTGCCAGCTCACCAGGTCTACTAGCGGGTCGTCTTAACAATGAGCAGTTCTTC,CASSPGLLAGRLNNEQFF
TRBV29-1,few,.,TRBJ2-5,TGCAGCGTTGTTGAGGGAGTAGAGACCCAGTACTTC,CSVVEGVETQYF
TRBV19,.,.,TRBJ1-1,TGTGCCAGTAGGGCCCTGGGGGGAACTGAAGCTTTCTTT,CASRALGGTEAFF
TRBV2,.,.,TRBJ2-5,TGTGCCAGCAGTTTGGGGAGCCACCAAGAGACCCAGTACTTC,CASSLGSHQETQYF
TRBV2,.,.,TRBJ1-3,TGTGCCAGCCTTGCTGACAGAGGAAACACCATATATTTT,CASLADRGNTIYF
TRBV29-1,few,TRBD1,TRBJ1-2,TGCAGCGACTGGACAGGGGATGGCTACACCTTC,CSDWTGDGYTF
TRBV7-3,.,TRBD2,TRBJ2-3,TGTGCCAGCAGCTTATATGACGGGAGGAGCGCAGATACGCAGTATTTT,CASSLYDGRSADTQYF
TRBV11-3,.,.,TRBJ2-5,TGTGCCAGCAGCTCAGGACTGTTAGAGGAGACCCAGTACTTC,CASSSGLLEETQYF
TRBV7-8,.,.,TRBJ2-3,TGTGCCAGCAGCGTCGGTTTGGGACCCGCATCCACAGATACGCAGTATTTT,CASSVGLGPASTDTQYF
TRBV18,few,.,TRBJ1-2,TGTGCCAGCTCACCGTCAGGGGCTGGCTACACCTTC,CASSPSGAGYTF
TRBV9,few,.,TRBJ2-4,TGTGCCAGCAGCGTAGGAGCCGGGGACCCTTATCAGTACTTC,CASSVGAGDPYQYF
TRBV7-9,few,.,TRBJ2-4,TGTGCCAGCAGCTTAGATGCGGGAGCCAAAAACATTCAGTACTTC,CASSLDAGAKNIQYF
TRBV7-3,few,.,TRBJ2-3,TGTGCCAGCAGCTTAGTGCGGGTCAGCACAGATACGCAGTATTTT,CASSLVRVSTDTQYF
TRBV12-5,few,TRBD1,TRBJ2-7,TGTGCTAGTGGCCAGACAGGGGTGATGTACGAGCAGTACTTC,CASGQTGVMYEQYF